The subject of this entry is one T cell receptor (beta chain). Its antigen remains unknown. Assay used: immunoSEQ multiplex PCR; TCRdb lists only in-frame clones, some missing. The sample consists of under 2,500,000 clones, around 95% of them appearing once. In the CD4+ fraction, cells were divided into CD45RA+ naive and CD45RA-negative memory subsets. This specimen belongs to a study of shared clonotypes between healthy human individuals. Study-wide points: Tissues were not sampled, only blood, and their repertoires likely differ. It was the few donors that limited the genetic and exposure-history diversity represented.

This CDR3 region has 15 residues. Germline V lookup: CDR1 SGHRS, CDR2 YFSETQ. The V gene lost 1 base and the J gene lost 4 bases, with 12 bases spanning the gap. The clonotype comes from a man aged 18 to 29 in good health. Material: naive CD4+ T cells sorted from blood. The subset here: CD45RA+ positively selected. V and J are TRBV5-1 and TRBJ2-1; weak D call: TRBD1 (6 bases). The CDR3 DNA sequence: TGCGCCAGCAGCTTGCTCGGGACACTTTACAATGAGCAGTTCTTC. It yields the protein CASSLLGTLYNEQFF.